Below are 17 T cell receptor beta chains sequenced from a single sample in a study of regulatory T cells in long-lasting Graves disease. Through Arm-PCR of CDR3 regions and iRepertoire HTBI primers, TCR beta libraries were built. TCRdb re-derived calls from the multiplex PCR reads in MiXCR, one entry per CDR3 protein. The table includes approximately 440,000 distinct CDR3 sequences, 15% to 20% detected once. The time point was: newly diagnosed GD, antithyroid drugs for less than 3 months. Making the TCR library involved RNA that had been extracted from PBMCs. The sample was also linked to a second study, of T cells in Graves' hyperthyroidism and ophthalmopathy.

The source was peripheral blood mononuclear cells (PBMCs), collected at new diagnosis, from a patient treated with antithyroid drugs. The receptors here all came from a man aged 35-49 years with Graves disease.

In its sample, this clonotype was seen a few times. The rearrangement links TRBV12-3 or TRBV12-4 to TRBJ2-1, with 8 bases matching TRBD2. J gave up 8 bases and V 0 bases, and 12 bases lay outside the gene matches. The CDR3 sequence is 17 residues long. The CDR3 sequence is CASSLALGASGSDEQFF. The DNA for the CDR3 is TGTGCCAGCAGTTTAGCATTAGGGGCTAGCGGGTCCGATGAGCAGTTCTTC.

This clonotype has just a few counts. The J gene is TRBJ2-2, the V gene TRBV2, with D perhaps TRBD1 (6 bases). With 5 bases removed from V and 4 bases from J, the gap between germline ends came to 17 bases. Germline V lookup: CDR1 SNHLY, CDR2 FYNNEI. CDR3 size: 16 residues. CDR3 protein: CASSPQGKWITGELFF. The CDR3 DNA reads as TGTGCCAGCAGTCCACAGGGAAAATGGATCACCGGGGAGCTGTTTTTT.

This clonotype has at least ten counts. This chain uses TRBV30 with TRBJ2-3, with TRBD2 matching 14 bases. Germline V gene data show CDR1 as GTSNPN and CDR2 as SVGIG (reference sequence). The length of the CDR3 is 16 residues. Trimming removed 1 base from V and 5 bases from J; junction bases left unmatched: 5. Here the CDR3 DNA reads TGTGCCTGGAGTGCGGGACTAGCGGGAGCTGGAGATACGCAGTATTTT. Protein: CAWSAGLAGAGDTQYF.

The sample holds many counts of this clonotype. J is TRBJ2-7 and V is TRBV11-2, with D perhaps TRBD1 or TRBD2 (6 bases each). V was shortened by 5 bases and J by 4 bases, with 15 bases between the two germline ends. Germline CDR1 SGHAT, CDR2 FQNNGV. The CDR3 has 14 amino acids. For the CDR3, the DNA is TGTGCCAGCAGCCTCGGTGGAGGGGGGTACGAGCAGTACTTC. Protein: CASSLGGGGYEQYF.

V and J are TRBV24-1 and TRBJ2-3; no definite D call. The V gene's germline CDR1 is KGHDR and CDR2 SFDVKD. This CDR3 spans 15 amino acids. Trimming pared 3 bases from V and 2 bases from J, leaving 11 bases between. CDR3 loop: CATSDKGRNTDTQYF. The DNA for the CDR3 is TGTGCCACCAGTGATAAAGGCCGGAACACAGATACGCAGTATTTT.

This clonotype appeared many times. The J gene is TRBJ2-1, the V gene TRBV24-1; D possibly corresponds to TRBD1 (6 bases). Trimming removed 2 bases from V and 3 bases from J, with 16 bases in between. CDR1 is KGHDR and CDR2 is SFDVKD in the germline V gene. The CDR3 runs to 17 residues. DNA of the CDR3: TGTGCCACCAGTGATTCGAACAGGGAGCGTTACTACAATGAGCAGTTCTTC. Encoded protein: CATSDSNRERYYNEQFF.

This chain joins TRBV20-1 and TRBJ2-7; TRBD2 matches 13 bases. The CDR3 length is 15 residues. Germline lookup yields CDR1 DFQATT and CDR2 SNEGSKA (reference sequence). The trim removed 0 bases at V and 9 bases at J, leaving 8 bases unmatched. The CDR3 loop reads CSARDILAGGRAQYF. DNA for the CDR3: TGCAGTGCTAGAGATATACTAGCGGGAGGGCGTGCGCAGTACTTC.

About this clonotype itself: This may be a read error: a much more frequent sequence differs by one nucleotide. CDR3 sequence reads: CATSDRAGSHSEQFF. For the CDR3, the DNA is TGTGCCACCAGTGACCGAGCAGGGAGTCACAGTGAGCAGTTCTTC. V gene TRBV24-1 combines with J gene TRBJ2-1; D possibly matches TRBD1 or TRBD2 (5 bases each). V lost 4 bases and J lost 9, with 18 bases in between. The CDR3 is 15 amino acids. Germline assignment: CDR1 KGHDR and CDR2 SFDVKD.

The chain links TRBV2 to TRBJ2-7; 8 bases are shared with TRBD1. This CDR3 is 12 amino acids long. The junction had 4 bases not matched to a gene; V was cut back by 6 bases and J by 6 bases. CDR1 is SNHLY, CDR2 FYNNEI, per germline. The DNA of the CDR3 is TGTGCCAGCAGGGCCACAGGGGGCGAGCAGTACTTC. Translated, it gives CASRATGGEQYF.

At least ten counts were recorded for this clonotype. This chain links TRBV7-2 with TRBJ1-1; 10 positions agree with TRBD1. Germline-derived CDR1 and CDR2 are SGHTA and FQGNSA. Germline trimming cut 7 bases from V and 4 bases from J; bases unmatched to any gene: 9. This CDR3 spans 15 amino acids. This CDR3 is CASTPRDRGVTEAFF. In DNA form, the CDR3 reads TGTGCCAGCACCCCACGGGACAGGGGAGTCACTGAAGCTTTCTTT.

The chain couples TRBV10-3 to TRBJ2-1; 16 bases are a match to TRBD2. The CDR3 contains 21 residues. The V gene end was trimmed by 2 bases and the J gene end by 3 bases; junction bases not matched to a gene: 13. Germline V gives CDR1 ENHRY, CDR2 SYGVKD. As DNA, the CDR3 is TGTGCCATCAGTGAGGGGGCAGGGGGGACTAGCGGGAGGGCCTACTACAATGAGCAGTTCTTC. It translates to CAISEGAGGTSGRAYYNEQFF.

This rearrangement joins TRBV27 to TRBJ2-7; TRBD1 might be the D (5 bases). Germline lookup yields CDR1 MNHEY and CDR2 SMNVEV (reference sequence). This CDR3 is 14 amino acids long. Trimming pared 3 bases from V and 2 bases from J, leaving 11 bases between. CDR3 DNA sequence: TGTGCCAGCAGTTTTGGCAGGGCCACCTACGAGCAGTACTTC. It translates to CASSFGRATYEQYF.

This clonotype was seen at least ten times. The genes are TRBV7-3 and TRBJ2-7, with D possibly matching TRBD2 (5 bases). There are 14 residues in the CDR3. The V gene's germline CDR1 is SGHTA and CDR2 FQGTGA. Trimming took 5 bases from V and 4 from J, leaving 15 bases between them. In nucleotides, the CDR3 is TGTGCCAGCAGCCCCGGTCGAGGGCGGTACGAGCAGTACTTC. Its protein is CASSPGRGRYEQYF.

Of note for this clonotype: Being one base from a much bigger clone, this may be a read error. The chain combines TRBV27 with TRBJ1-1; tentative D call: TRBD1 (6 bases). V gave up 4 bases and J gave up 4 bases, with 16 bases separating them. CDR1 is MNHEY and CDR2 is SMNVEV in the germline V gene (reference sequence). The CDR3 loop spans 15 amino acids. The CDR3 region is CASSSEAGARTEAFF. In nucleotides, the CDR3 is TGTGCCAGCAGTTCAGAGGCAGGGGCCCGCACTGAAGCTTTCTTT.

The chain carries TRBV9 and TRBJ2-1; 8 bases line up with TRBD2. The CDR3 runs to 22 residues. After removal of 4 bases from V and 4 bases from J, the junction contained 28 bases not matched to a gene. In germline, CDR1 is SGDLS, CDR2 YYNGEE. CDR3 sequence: CASSHLDPRIFVEAGGYNEQFF. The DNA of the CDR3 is TGTGCCAGCAGCCACCTGGACCCAAGAATCTTTGTTGAGGCGGGAGGTTACAATGAGCAGTTCTTC.

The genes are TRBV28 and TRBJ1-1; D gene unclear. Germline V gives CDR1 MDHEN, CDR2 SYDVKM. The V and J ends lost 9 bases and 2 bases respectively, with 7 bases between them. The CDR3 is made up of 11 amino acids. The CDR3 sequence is CASTINTEAFF. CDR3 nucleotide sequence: TGTGCCAGTACAATCAACACTGAAGCTTTCTTT. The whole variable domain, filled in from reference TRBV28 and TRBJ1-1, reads DVKVTQSSRYLVKRTGEKVFLECVQDMDHENMFWYRQDPGLGLRLIYFSYDVKMKEKGDIPEGYSVSREKKERFSLILESASTNQTSMYLCASTINTEAFFGQGTRLTVV.

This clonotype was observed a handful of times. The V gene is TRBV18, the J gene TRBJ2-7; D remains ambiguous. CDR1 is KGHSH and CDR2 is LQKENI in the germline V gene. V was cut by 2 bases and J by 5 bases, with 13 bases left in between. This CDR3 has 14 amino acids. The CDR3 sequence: CASSPSSGLDEQYF. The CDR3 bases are TGTGCCAGCTCACCATCCTCAGGTCTGGACGAGCAGTACTTC.